One sample yielded the 9 T cell receptor beta chains listed below, sequenced in a study of patients and donors after allogeneic stem cell transplantation. Using its own MiXCR run on the RT-PCR reads, TCRdb lists one record per CDR3 protein. The table shows roughly 880,000 distinct CDR3 sequences, with about 20% occurring only once. The sample comprised blood, either unsorted or a sorted T cell fraction (not recorded which). The receptors were sampled from a human donor who was either an allogeneic HSCT recipient or a stem cell or donor lymphocyte infusion donor (not recorded which). It is not recorded whose cells these are; they may come from a transplant donor.

This chain joins TRBV5-1 and TRBJ2-5; 14 nucleotides line up with TRBD2. V lost 5 bases to trimming and J lost 5 bases; unmatched junction nucleotides: 8. The CDR3 totals 16 residues. The germline gives CDR1 SGHRS, CDR2 YFSETQ. In nucleotides, the CDR3 is TGCGCCAGCAGTTTTGGACTAGCGGGAGGAGGGGAGACCCAGTACTTC. The encoded protein is CASSFGLAGGGETQYF.

This clonotype has just a few counts. The J gene is TRBJ1-2, the V gene TRBV27; TRBD1 matches at 10 bases. Germline loops: CDR1 MNHEY, CDR2 SMNVEV (reference sequence). This CDR3 spans 15 amino acids. Trimming took 6 bases from V and 8 from J; bases not matched to a gene: 12. For the CDR3, the DNA is TGTGCCAGCAGCGCCGCCCGACAGGGGGCGATCGGCTACACCTTC. This sequence encodes CASSAARQGAIGYTF.

This clonotype has ten or more counts. The genes are TRBV27 and TRBJ2-5, with D possibly matching TRBD1 (6 bases). Germline V gives CDR1 MNHEY, CDR2 SMNVEV (reference sequence). The CDR3 has 14 residues. V was trimmed by 1 base and J by 5 bases, leaving 11 bases between them. The CDR3 here is CASSLLGAGETQYF. The CDR3 DNA reads TGTGCCAGCAGTTTATTGGGGGCCGGGGAGACCCAGTACTTC.

The table lists this clonotype with a few counts. The chain joins TRBV5-1 to TRBJ2-7, with D tentatively TRBD1 (5 bases). The CDR3 is 14 residues long. The ends were cut back, 4 bases at V and 2 bases at J, with 13 bases in the middle. Per the germline V gene, CDR1 is SGHRS and CDR2 is YFSETQ. The DNA of the CDR3 is TGCGCCAGCAGCATCGGACAAACCACCTACGAGCAGTACTTC. It specifies CASSIGQTTYEQYF.

V gene TRBV7-3 combines with J gene TRBJ1-1; D not resolved. The CDR3 has 15 amino acids. Germline values: CDR1 SGHTA, CDR2 FQGTGA. V was clipped by 1 base and J by 5 bases, with 14 bases between them. CDR3 DNA sequence: TGTGCCAGCAGCTTAAGGCCGACGGTATTGACTGAAGCTTTCTTT. It yields the protein CASSLRPTVLTEAFF.

This clonotype was observed a single time. CDR3 protein: CASSPPVRIYEQYF. The CDR3 nucleotides are TGTGCCAGCAGCCCCCCGGTAAGGATCTACGAGCAGTACTTC. V gene TRBV11-1 combines with J gene TRBJ2-7; no clear D. V was clipped by 5 bases and J by 3 bases, with 14 bases between them. This CDR3 is 14 amino acids long. Germline V gene sequence: CDR1 SGHAT, CDR2 FQDESV (reference sequence).

This clonotype occurred a few times. The rearrangement links TRBV10-3 to TRBJ2-1; 14 nucleotides align to TRBD2. V trimming: 6 bases; J trimming: 8 bases; junction bases outside the gene matches: 6. Germline V gene lookup returns CDR1 ENHRY and CDR2 SYGVKD. The CDR3 spans 15 residues. The CDR3 nucleotides read TGTGCCATCAGCCTCGGGACTAGCGGGGGCGATGAGCAGTTCTTC. Its protein product is CAISLGTSGGDEQFF.

V usage is TRBV11-2 and J usage is TRBJ1-1; D ambiguous. V was shortened by 3 bases and J by 5 bases, with 10 bases between the two germline ends. Germline CDR1 and CDR2: SGHAT and FQNNGV. The CDR3 totals 13 residues. The CDR3 loop reads CASSFRTGTEAFF. The CDR3 coding sequence is TGTGCCAGCAGCTTTCGGACGGGAACTGAAGCTTTCTTT.

The sample holds one count of this clonotype. The rearrangement joins TRBV7-9 to TRBJ1-5, with a weak D call TRBD1 (5 bases). Germline V gives CDR1 SEHNR, CDR2 FQNEAQ (reference sequence). The V end was cut by 2 bases, the J end by 4 bases, with 12 bases between. This CDR3 spans 15 amino acids. The CDR3 protein is CASSLFDGGNQPQHF. The DNA of the CDR3 is TGTGCCAGCAGCTTATTCGACGGGGGAAATCAGCCCCAGCATTTT.